What follows describes a single T cell receptor beta chain. The target antigen is unknown. Donors in the study were healthy people who gave bone marrow. The sample originates from a study of cytomegalovirus exposure and HLA in healthy donors. The PCR ran on 60 Vbeta and 13 Jbeta primers. The assay was immunoSEQ multiplex PCR, and TCRdb's table has in-frame clones only and misses some. The sample shows under 200,000 clones, about four fifths of them seen only once. Points from the study as a whole: Most TCR sequences showed up rarely, but some public TCRs showed up in many donors. Donors were assumed by presence/absence analyses to have roughly uniform sequencing depth. V- and J-gene trimming in TCR beta was tied to a missense DCLRE1C variant by an analysis performed later.

Trimming shortened V by 6 bases and J by 0 bases, and 13 bases separated the two germline ends. The CDR3 consists of 15 residues. Germline V lookup: CDR1 MNHEY, CDR2 SVGAGI. The TCR originated in a woman between 45 and 65 years old in good health and CMV-seropositive. This rearrangement joins TRBV6-5 to TRBJ2-3, with D possibly TRBD2 on 6 matching bases. The sequenced sample consisted of PBMCs. CDR3 residues: CASRELGGSTDTQYF. CDR3 DNA: TGTGCCAGCAGAGAGCTGGGGGGTAGCACAGATACGCAGTATTTT.